Below, 10 T cell receptor beta chains from the same sample are listed, as sequenced in a study of CD8+ T cells in alopecia areata (dated by TCRdb to 2017 to 2018). Library prep was done by the immunoSEQ multiplex PCR assay. RNA was extracted from all samples and reverse transcribed into cDNA, which served as template for TCR sequencing. Not all clones reach the TCRdb copy of this immuneACCESS table, which keeps in-frame sequences only. Checked studies attribute under half of the gap to unresolved V genes and leave the rest unexplained. In this sample the table shows approximately 150,000 clones, 65% to 75% of which occur a single time. The top ten clones comprise about an eighth of the sample. The sample's time point, from its label and the paper: baseline before oral tofacitinib. The sample was CD8+ T cells sorted from blood, taken at week 0. The receptor source for this set is a human donor with alopecia areata.

The CDR3 loop reads CATTPGTGNQPQHF. The DNA for the CDR3 is TGTGCCACCACCCCGGGGACAGGGAATCAGCCCCAGCATTTT. The V gene is TRBV19, the J gene TRBJ1-5; 9 bases agree with TRBD1. CDR1 is LNHDA, CDR2 SQIVND, per germline (reference sequence). V shed 10 bases, J shed 4 bases, and the junction held 8 bases outside the gene matches. CDR3 length: 14 amino acids.

This chain links TRBV4-2 with TRBJ2-5; D is undetermined. The CDR3 length is 17 residues. V lost 0 bases, J lost 7 bases, and 21 bases lay in between. CDR1 is LGHNA, CDR2 YNFKEQ, per germline. CDR3 sequence (DNA): TGTGCCAGCAGCCAAGAACGTCTTATGAACAGCGCAGTGACCCAGTACTTC. This gives the protein CASSQERLMNSAVTQYF.

This chain joins TRBV6-1 and TRBJ1-2; a possible D gene is TRBD1 (5 bases). The CDR3 sequence is 17 residues long. V gave up 4 bases and J gave up 1 base, with 19 bases separating them. Germline CDR1 reads MNHNS; CDR2 reads SASEGT. The CDR3 nucleotides are TGTGCCAGCAGTGGATCGGGACGTTCGAGCTATAACTATGGCTACACCTTC. Translating it yields CASSGSGRSSYNYGYTF.

The chain uses TRBV6-5 and TRBJ2-5; 12 bases agree with TRBD1. The CDR3 has 16 amino acids. After removal of 2 bases from V and 4 bases from J, the junction contained 5 bases not matched to a gene. Germline CDR1 MNHEY, CDR2 SVGAGI. For the CDR3, the DNA is TGTGCCAGCAGTTACGGGACAGGGGGCGGGGGAGAGACCCAGTACTTC. It specifies CASSYGTGGGGETQYF.

This clone showed up just once. V gene TRBV30 combines with J gene TRBJ2-5, with a tentative D call TRBD1 (6 bases). CDR1 and CDR2 (germline): GTSNPN, SVGIG (reference sequence). V was shortened by 2 bases and J by 5 bases, with 15 bases between the two germline ends. The CDR3 is 14 residues long. CDR3 coding DNA: TGTGCCTGGAGTATAACAGGGTCAAGGGAGACCCAGTACTTC. It translates to CAWSITGSRETQYF.

This clone was observed a handful of times. This chain connects TRBV9 to TRBJ2-2, with D possibly TRBD1 on 5 matching bases. The CDR3 totals 14 residues. Trimming removed 0 bases at V and 6 bases at J, with 9 bases between. CDR1 and CDR2 (germline): SGDLS, YYNGEE. The CDR3 here is CASSVDWGSGELFF. As DNA, the CDR3 is TGTGCCAGCAGCGTAGATTGGGGCTCCGGGGAGCTGTTTTTT.

This sequence joins TRBV6-6 and TRBJ1-5; 8 bases agree with TRBD1. Germline V CDR1 and CDR2: MNHNY, SVGAGI (reference sequence). There are 15 residues in the CDR3. Trimming at V came to 4 bases and at J to 6 bases, leaving 8 bases not matched to a gene. The CDR3 here is CASSSRDRTGQPQHF. The CDR3 nucleotides read TGTGCCAGCAGTTCCCGGGACAGGACGGGTCAGCCCCAGCATTTT.

The chain joins TRBV2 to TRBJ2-3, with D unclear. Between the trimmed V and J ends, which lost 1 base and 6 bases, there was a span of 11 bases. The germline V gene has CDR1 SNHLY and CDR2 FYNNEI. CDR3 size: 14 residues. The CDR3 loop is CASSEDQAWDTQYF. CDR3 nucleotide sequence: TGTGCCAGCAGTGAAGACCAAGCGTGGGATACGCAGTATTTT. The whole variable domain, filled in from reference TRBV2 and TRBJ2-3, reads EPEVTQTPSHQVTQMGQEVILRCVPISNHLYFYWYRQILGQKVEFLVSFYNNEISEKSEIFDDQFSVERPDGSNFTLKIRSTKLEDSAMYFCASSEDQAWDTQYFGPGTRLTVL.

The V and J genes are TRBV9 and TRBJ2-7; D gene uncertain. Between the trimmed V and J ends, which lost 4 bases and 1 base, there was a span of 12 bases. Germline CDR1 and CDR2: SGDLS and YYNGEE. The CDR3 loop spans 14 amino acids. CDR3: CASSPYQGSYEQYF. The CDR3 region has the DNA TGTGCCAGCAGCCCGTACCAAGGGTCCTACGAGCAGTACTTC.

This clone turned up a few times. V gene TRBV2 combines with J gene TRBJ2-7; D is perhaps TRBD1 (6 bases). The CDR3 has 13 residues. Trimming took off 9 bases at V and 3 bases at J, with 15 bases between the two ends. Germline V gene data show CDR1 as SNHLY and CDR2 as FYNNEI. The DNA for the CDR3 is TGTGCCAGTTCGCCAGGGGCCCGCTACGAGCAGTACTTC. Its translation: CASSPGARYEQYF.